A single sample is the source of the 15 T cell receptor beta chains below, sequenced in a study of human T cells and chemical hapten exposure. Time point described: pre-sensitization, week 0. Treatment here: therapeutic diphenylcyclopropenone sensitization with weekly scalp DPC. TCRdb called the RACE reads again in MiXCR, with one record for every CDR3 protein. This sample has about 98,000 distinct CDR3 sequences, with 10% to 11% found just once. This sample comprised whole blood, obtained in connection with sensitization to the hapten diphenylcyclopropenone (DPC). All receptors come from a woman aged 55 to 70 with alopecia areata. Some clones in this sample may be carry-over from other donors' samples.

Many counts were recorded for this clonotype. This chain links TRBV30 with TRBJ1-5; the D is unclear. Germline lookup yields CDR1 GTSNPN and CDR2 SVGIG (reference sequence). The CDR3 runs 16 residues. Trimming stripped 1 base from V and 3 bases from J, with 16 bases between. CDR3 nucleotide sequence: TGTGCCTGGAGTGCTCCGGCAGCCTACGACAATCAGCCCCAGCATTTT. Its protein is CAWSAPAAYDNQPQHF.

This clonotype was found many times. The CDR3, as DNA: TGTGCCAGCAGTTTAGTCCGGGGAACCTATGGCTACACCTTC. Its protein is CASSLVRGTYGYTF. The V gene is TRBV12-3 or TRBV12-4, the J gene TRBJ1-2; D is ambiguous. The CDR3 length is 14 residues. Trimming cost V 1 base and J 4 bases, with 10 bases left between them.

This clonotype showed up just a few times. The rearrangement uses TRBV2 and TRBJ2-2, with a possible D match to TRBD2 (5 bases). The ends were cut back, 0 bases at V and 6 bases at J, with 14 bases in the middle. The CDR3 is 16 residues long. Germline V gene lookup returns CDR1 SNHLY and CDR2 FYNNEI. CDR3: CASSEAWLAFPGELFF. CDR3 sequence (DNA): TGTGCCAGCAGTGAAGCGTGGCTAGCCTTTCCCGGGGAGCTGTTTTTT.

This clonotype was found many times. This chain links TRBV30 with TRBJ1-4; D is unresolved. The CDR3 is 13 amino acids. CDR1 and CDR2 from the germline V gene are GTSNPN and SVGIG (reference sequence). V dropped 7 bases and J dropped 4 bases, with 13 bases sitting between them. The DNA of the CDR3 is TGTGCCTCCCCTTCAGGAGATAATGAAAAACTGTTTTTT. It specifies CASPSGDNEKLFF. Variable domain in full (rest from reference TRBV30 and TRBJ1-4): SQTIHQWPATLVQPVGSPLSLECTVEGTSNPNLYWYRQAAGRGLQLLFYSVGIGQISSEVPQNLSASRPQDRQFILSSKKLLLSDSGFYLCASPSGDNEKLFFGSGTQLSVL.

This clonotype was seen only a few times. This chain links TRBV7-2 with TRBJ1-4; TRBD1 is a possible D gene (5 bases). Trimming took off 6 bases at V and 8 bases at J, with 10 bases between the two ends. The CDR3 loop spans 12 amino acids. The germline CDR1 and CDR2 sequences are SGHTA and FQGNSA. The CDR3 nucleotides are TGTGCCAGCAGGAGACAGCCCGAAAAACTGTTTTTT. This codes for CASRRQPEKLFF.

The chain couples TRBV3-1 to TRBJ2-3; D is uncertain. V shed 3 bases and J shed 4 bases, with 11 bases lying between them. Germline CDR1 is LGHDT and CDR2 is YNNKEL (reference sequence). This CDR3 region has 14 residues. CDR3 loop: CASSQGNPPDTQYF. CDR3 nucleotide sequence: TGTGCCAGCAGCCAGGGAAACCCCCCAGATACGCAGTATTTT.

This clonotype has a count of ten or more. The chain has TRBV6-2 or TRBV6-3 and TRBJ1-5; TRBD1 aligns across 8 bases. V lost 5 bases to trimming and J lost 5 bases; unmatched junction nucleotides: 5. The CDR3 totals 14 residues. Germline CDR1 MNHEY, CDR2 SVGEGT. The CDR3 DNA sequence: TGTGCCAGCAGTCGCACAGGGGGTGATCAGCCCCAGCATTTT. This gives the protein CASSRTGGDQPQHF.

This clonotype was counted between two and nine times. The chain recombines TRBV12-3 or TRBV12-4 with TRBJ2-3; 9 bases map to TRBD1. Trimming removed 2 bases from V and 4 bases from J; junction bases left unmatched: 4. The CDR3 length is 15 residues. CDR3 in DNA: TGTGCCAGCAGTTTATACGGGACAGGGTCAGATACGCAGTATTTT. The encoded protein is CASSLYGTGSDTQYF.

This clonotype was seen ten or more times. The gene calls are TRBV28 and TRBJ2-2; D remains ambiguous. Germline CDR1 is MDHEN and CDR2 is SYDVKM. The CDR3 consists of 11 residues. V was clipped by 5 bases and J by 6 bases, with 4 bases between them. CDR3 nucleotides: TGTGCCAGCAGTCAGCCCGGGGAGCTGTTTTTT. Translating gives CASSQPGELFF.

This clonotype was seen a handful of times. The CDR3 sequence is CASSRGPNQEKNEQYF. As DNA, the CDR3 is TGTGCCAGCAGCAGAGGACCCAATCAAGAGAAGAACGAGCAGTACTTC. This chain connects TRBV21-1 to TRBJ2-7. TRBV21-1 constitutes a pseudogene. The CDR3 has 16 residues.

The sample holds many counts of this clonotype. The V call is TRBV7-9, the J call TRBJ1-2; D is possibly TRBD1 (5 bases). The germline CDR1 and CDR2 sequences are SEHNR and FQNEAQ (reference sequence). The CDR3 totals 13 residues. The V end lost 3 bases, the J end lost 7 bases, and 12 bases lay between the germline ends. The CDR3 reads CASSFDRESGYTF. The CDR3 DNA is TGTGCCAGCAGCTTCGACAGAGAGTCTGGCTACACCTTC.

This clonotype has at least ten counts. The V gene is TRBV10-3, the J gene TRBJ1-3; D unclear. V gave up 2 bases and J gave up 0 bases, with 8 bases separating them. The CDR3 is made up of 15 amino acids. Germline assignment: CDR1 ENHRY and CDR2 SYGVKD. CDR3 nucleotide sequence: TGTGCCATCAGTGAGCAGCGTCTCTCTGGAAACACCATATATTTT. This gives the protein CAISEQRLSGNTIYF.

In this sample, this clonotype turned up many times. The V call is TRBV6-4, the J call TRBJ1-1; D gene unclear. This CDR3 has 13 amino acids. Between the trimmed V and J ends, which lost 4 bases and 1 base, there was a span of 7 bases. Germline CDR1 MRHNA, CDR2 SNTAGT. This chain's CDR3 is CASSVSWNTEAFF. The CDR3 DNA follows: TGTGCCAGCAGTGTCTCTTGGAACACTGAAGCTTTCTTT.

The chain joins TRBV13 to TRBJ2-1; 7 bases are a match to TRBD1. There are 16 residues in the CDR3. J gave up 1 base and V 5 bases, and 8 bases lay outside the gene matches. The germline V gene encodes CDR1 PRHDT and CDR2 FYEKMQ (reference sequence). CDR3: CASSLPDRASYNEQFF. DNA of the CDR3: TGTGCCAGCAGCCTACCAGACAGGGCGTCCTACAATGAGCAGTTCTTC.

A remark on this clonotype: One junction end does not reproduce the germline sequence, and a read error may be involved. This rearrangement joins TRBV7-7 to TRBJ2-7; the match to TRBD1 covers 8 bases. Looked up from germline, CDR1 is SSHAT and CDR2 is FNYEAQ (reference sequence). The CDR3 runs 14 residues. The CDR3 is CASSPTGALYEQYF. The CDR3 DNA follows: TGTGCTAGCAGCCCGACAGGGGCGCTCTACGAGCAGTACTTC.